This TCR beta chain was profiled in a study of blood T cell repertoires in COVID-19. Study-level background: Sources were T cells, B-cell-depleted T cells, or PBMCs; the material itself was cDNA or gDNA.

CDR1 is SNHLY and CDR2 is FYNNEI in the germline V gene. V trimming: 4 bases; J trimming: 4 bases; junction bases outside the gene matches: 8. The CDR3 is 16 amino acids. Per the original methods: Estimation of nucleated cell counts was performed using reference gene primer amplification. TCRdb's copy holds only in-frame clones and misses some; the assay was immunoSEQ multiplex PCR. V and J calls and clone size are copied from that table; D and trimming were computed from the DNA. The data show around 65,000 clones, with 75% to 90% seen just once and 10% to 15% held by the top ten. The chain links TRBV2 to TRBJ2-1, with TRBD1 matching 9 bases. The source of this sequence is a human donor in a cohort sampled during active COVID-19. The sequencing sample was made of peripheral blood. The CDR3 loop is CASSATDRGSYNEQFF. The CDR3, as DNA: TGTGCCAGCAGTGCTACCGACAGGGGGTCGTACAATGAGCAGTTCTTC. Using reference TRBV2 and TRBJ2-1 for the parts outside the CDR3, the full variable domain is EPEVTQTPSHQVTQMGQEVILRCVPISNHLYFYWYRQILGQKVEFLVSFYNNEISEKSEIFDDQFSVERPDGSNFTLKIRSTKLEDSAMYFCASSATDRGSYNEQFFGPGTRLTVL.